This entry describes one T cell receptor beta chain. Its specificity is unknown. This record comes from a study of T cell responses to AZD1222 COVID-19 vaccine. Points from the study as a whole: No repertoire was sampled before or during the peak T cell response, only after it. The donor cohort was predominantly white British with a female majority, and clonal diversity may have been underestimated.

CDR3 length: 15 amino acids. Trimming at V came to 3 bases and at J to 7 bases, leaving 10 bases not matched to a gene. Germline V gene data show CDR1 as WSHSY and CDR2 as SAAADI. Measured with immunoSEQ multiplex PCR; TCRdb has only the in-frame clones, and not every one. The sample lists tens of thousands of clones, 75% to 90% occurring once. The receptor comes from an adult in good health. This chain links TRBV10-2 with TRBJ1-1; 8 bases fit TRBD1. This sample comprised peripheral blood, obtained on day 0 of AZD1222 vaccination. CDR3 sequence reads: CASSDSRTGKDEAFF. The CDR3 nucleotides are TGCGCCAGCAGTGATTCCCGGACAGGGAAGGATGAAGCTTTCTTT.